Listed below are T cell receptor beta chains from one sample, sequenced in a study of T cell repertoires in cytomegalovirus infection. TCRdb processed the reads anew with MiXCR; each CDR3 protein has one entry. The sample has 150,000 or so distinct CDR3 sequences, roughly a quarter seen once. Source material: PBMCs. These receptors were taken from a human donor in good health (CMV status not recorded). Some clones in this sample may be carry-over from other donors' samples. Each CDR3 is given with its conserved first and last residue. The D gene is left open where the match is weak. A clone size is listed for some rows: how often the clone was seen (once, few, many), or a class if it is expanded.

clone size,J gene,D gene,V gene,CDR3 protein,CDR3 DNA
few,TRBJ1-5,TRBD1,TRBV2,CASSETGGQPQHF,TGTGCCAGCAGTGAGACAGGGGGCCAGCCCCAGCATTTT
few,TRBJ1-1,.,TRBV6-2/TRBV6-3,CASREGYIAEAFF,TGTGCCAGCAGAGAGGGGTATATCGCTGAAGCTTTCTTT
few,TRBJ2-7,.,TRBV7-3,CASSPGTEGEQYF,TGTGCCAGCAGCCCTGGGACGGAGGGGGAGCAGTACTTC
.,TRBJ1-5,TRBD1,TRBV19,CASRTTGGGHQPQHF,TGTGCCAGTAGAACTACAGGGGGTGGTCATCAGCCCCAGCATTTT
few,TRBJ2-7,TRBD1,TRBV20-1,CSPKPGTGAYEQYF,TGCAGTCCCAAACCCGGGACAGGAGCCTACGAGCAGTACTTC
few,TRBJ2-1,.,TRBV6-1,CATQRSLALNEQFF,TGTGCCACTCAACGATCGCTTGCATTGAATGAGCAGTTCTTC
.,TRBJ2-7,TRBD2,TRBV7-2,CASSYGLAGSYEQYF,TGTGCCAGCAGCTATGGACTAGCGGGTTCCTACGAGCAGTACTTC
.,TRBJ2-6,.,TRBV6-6,CASSSLRGSSGANVLTF,TGTGCCAGCAGTTCCCTCCGGGGTTCGTCTGGGGCCAACGTCCTGACTTTC
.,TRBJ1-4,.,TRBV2,CASRGRQPNEKLFF,TGTGCCAGCAGAGGGAGACAACCTAATGAAAAACTGTTTTTT
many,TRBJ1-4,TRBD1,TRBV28,CASSSSGTGREKLFF,TGTGCCAGCAGTTCCTCCGGGACAGGGCGAGAAAAACTGTTTTTT
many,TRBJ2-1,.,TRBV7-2,CASSLNPNVGYNEQFF,TGTGCCAGCAGCTTAAACCCGAACGTTGGATACAATGAGCAGTTCTTC
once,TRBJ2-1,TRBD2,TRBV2,CASSYGLAGVVNEQFF,TGTGCCAGCAGCTACGGACTAGCGGGGGTGGTTAATGAGCAGTTCTTC
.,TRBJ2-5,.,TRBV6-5,CASSYSIRSSETQYF,TGTGCCAGCAGTTACTCGATCCGCAGCAGTGAGACCCAGTACTTC
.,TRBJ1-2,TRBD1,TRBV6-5,CASSSQGGVYGYTF,TGTGCCAGCTCCAGCCAGGGGGGGGTCTATGGCTACACCTTC
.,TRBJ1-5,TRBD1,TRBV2,CASSEGDRGNQPQHF,TGTGCCAGCAGTGAAGGGGACAGGGGGAATCAGCCCCAGCATTTT
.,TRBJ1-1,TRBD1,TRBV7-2,CASSLGGDRVVRF,TGTGCCAGCAGCTTAGGGGGGGACAGGGTAGTGAGATTT
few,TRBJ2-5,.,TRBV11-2,CASSLDPGAETQYF,TGTGCCAGCAGCTTAGATCCGGGAGCAGAGACCCAGTACTTC
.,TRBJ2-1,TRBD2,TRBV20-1,CSALRLAGEDEQFF,TGCAGTGCCTTGCGGCTAGCGGGAGAGGATGAGCAGTTCTTC
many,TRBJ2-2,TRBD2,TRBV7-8,CASSTNAGTSANTGELFF,TGTGCCAGCAGCACCAACGCCGGGACTAGCGCCAACACCGGGGAGCTGTTTTTT
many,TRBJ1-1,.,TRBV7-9,CASSQSGQLNTEAFF,TGTGCCAGCAGCCAGTCCGGGCAATTGAACACTGAAGCTTTCTTT
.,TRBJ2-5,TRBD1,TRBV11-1,CASSLGHSGTGGQETQYF,TGTGCCAGCAGCTTAGGCCACTCCGGGACAGGGGGTCAAGAGACCCAGTACTTC
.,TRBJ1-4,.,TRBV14,CASSQERTNEKLFF,TGTGCCAGCAGCCAAGAGCGGACTAATGAAAAACTGTTTTTT
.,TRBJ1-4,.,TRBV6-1,CASSRRRNEKLFF,TGTGCCAGCAGTCGCCGGCGAAATGAAAAACTGTTTTTT
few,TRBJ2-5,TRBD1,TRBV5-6,CASSTHGQAPDQETQYF,TGTGCCAGCAGCACTCATGGACAGGCTCCCGACCAAGAGACCCAGTACTTC
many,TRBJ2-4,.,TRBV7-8,CASSSMKDTMIKNIQYF,TGTGCCAGCAGCTCCATGAAGGACACAATGATCAAAAACATTCAGTACTTC
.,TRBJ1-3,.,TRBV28,CASSLDSTGNTIYF,TGTGCCAGCAGCCTTGACAGCACTGGAAACACCATATATTTT
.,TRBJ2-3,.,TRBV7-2,CASSNPDTQYF,TGTGCCAGCAGCAATCCAGATACGCAGTATTTT
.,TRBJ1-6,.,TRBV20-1,CSARDLLNSPLHF,TGCAGTGCTAGAGATCTTCTTAATTCACCCCTCCACTTT
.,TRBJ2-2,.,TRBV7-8,CASSLVTTGELFF,TGTGCCAGCAGCTTAGTAACCACCGGGGAGCTGTTTTTT
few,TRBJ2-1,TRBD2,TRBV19,CASSTRSGSFVEQFF,TGTGCCAGTAGTACCCGTAGCGGGAGCTTCGTTGAGCAGTTCTTC
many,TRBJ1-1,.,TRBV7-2,CASSLRTTEAFF,TGTGCCAGCAGCTTAAGGACCACTGAAGCTTTCTTT
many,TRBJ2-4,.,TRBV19,CASKGELAKNIQYF,TGTGCCAGTAAAGGGGAGCTAGCCAAAAACATTCAGTACTTC
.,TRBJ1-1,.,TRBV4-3,CASSQIRGDKDTEAFF,TGCGCCAGCAGCCAAATAAGAGGGGATAAGGACACTGAAGCTTTCTTT
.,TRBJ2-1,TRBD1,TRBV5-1,CASQRGQGSYNEQFF,TGCGCCAGCCAACGAGGACAGGGATCCTACAATGAGCAGTTCTTC
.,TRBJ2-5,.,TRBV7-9,CASSLADGALRETQYF,TGTGCCAGCAGCTTAGCCGACGGGGCACTAAGGGAGACCCAGTACTTC
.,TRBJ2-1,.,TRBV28,CASTLTTGVNEQFF,TGTGCCAGCACCCTGACGACTGGGGTCAATGAGCAGTTCTTC
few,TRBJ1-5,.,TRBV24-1,CAVGRGGNQPQHF,TGTGCCGTGGGACGTGGGGGCAATCAGCCCCAGCATTTT
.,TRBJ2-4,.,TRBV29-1,CSVEHTKNIQYF,TGCAGCGTTGAGCATACCAAAAACATTCAGTACTTC
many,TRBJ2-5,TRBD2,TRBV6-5,CASGASGGAETQYF,TGTGCCAGCGGTGCTAGCGGGGGGGCGGAGACCCAGTACTTC
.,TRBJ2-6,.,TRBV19,CASEPGGANVLTF,TGTGCCAGCGAGCCAGGAGGGGCCAACGTCCTGACTTTC
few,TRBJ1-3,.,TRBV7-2,CASSLYGFRQGNGNTIYF,TGTGCCAGCAGCTTATACGGATTTAGGCAGGGCAACGGAAACACCATATATTTT
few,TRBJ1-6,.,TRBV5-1,CASSQGRDNSPLHF,TGCGCCAGCAGCCAGGGACGGGATAATTCACCCCTCCACTTT
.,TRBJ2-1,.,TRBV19,CASSMADNSYNEQFF,TGTGCCAGTAGTATGGCTGACAACTCCTACAATGAGCAGTTCTTC
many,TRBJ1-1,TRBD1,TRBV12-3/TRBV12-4,CASSFLWRPSRQGTFMNTEAFF,TGTGCCAGCAGTTTTTTATGGCGGCCCTCTAGACAGGGAACCTTCATGAACACTGAAGCTTTCTTT
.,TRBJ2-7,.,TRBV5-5,CASSLGGNEAHEQYF,TGTGCCAGCAGCTTGGGGGGGAACGAGGCCCACGAGCAGTACTTC
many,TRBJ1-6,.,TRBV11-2,CASSNRGNNSPLHF,TGTGCCAGCAGCAACCGGGGGAATAATTCACCCCTCCACTTT
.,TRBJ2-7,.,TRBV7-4,CASSLEGKGYEQYF,TGTGCCAGCAGCTTAGAGGGTAAGGGGTACGAGCAGTACTTC
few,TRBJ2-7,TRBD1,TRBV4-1,CASSQLGQGGPYEQYF,TGTGCCAGCAGCCAATTGGGACAGGGAGGTCCCTACGAGCAGTACTTC
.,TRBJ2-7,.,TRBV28,CASSPSVGWSSYEQYF,TGTGCCAGCAGTCCTAGTGTGGGCTGGAGCTCCTACGAGCAGTACTTC
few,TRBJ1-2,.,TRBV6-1,CASSDYGGTVGYTF,TGTGCCAGCAGTGACTACGGGGGGACGGTTGGCTACACCTTC
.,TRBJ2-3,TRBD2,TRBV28,CASSLSLSGGLNTQYF,TGTGCCAGCAGTTTATCCCTATCGGGAGGGCTAAATACGCAGTATTTT
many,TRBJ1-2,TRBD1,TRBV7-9,CASSFRDRGHYGYTF,TGTGCCAGCAGCTTTCGGGACAGGGGACACTATGGCTACACCTTC
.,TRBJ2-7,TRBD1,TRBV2,CASKSDRAQYF,TGTGCCAGCAAATCGGACAGGGCACAGTACTTC
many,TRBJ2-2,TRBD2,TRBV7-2,CASSFQRGNTGELFF,TGTGCCAGCAGCTTCCAGCGGGGTAACACCGGGGAGCTGTTTTTT